The 19 T cell receptor beta chains below come from one sample, sequenced in a study of Ad26.COV2.S vaccination and SARS-CoV-2 variants. TCRdb's table, derived via immunoSEQ multiplex PCR, lists solely in-frame clones and lacks some. The sample lists approximately 90,000 clones; roughly 84% were seen once. Source: peripheral blood, taken after recovery from COVID-19. These receptors came from a human donor who had recovered from COVID-19.

This chain links TRBV24-1 with TRBJ2-6; D is perhaps TRBD1 (5 bases). In germline, CDR1 is KGHDR, CDR2 SFDVKD. CDR3 length equals 17 residues. V lost 5 bases, J lost 0 bases, and 13 bases lay in between. The CDR3 bases are TGTGCCACCAGTGGGGGCAGTTCCTCCTCTGGGGCCAACGTCCTGACTTTC. Residues: CATSGGSSSSGANVLTF.

The rearrangement uses TRBV6-4 and TRBJ2-7; TRBD2 matches at 9 bases. This CDR3 is built from 14 residues. V lost 5 bases, J lost 6 bases, and 8 bases stayed unmatched. From germline, CDR1 is MRHNA and CDR2 SNTAGT. The CDR3 spells CASSQLAGEGEQYF. The CDR3 DNA follows: TGTGCCAGCAGTCAATTAGCGGGAGAGGGCGAGCAGTACTTC.

The chain couples TRBV5-1 to TRBJ2-5; 8 bases fit TRBD1. The CDR3 extends over 15 amino acids. Germline CDR1 is SGHRS and CDR2 is YFSETQ. Losses at the gene ends were 0 bases for V and 4 bases for J; bases not matched to a gene: 5. The CDR3 loop reads CASSLGTGRGETQYF. CDR3 sequence (DNA): TGCGCCAGCAGCTTGGGGACAGGGAGAGGAGAGACCCAGTACTTC. Complete variable domain (other parts from reference TRBV5-1 and TRBJ2-5): KAGVTQTPRYLIKTRGQQVTLSCSPISGHRSVSWYQQTPGQGLQFLFEYFSETQRNKGNFPGRFSGRQFSNSRSEMNVSTLELGDSALYLCASSLGTGRGETQYFGPGTRLLVL.

This clone appeared once. CDR3 loop: CASSYTGAGYNEQFF. The CDR3 DNA reads as TGTGCCAGCAGTTACACGGGAGCGGGATACAATGAGCAGTTCTTC. J is TRBJ2-1 and V is TRBV6-2 or TRBV6-3; 7 bases fit TRBD2. The V and J ends lost 2 bases and 4 bases, in that order; junction bases with no gene match: 5. This CDR3 spans 15 amino acids. Germline CDR1 is MNHEY and CDR2 is SVGEGT.

V gene TRBV28 combines with J gene TRBJ1-1; D gene ambiguous. The V and J ends lost 3 bases and 1 base respectively, with 9 bases between them. CDR1 is MDHEN and CDR2 is SYDVKM in the germline V gene. The CDR3 extends over 14 amino acids. The CDR3 DNA reads as TGTGCCAGCAGTTTCGGGCGGAGGAACACTGAAGCTTTCTTT. The encoded protein is CASSFGRRNTEAFF.

The chain combines TRBV7-2 with TRBJ2-7, with unresolved D. The CDR3 spans 13 residues. The V gene lost 5 bases and the J gene lost 5 bases, with 13 bases spanning the gap. CDR1 and CDR2 (germline): SGHTA, FQGNSA. The CDR3 sequence: CASSLRRMNEQYF. The CDR3 DNA follows: TGTGCCAGCAGCCTTCGCAGGATGAACGAGCAGTACTTC.

The gene calls are TRBV6-2 or TRBV6-3 and TRBJ2-3; 7 nucleotides align to TRBD2. The CDR3 loop spans 15 amino acids. Trimming took 4 bases from V and 4 from J; bases not matched to a gene: 8. Germline V CDR1 and CDR2: MNHEY, SVGEGT. The CDR3 DNA reads as TGTGCCAGCAGTTGGTCGGCGGGAGAGGCAGATACGCAGTATTTT. Protein: CASSWSAGEADTQYF.

V gene TRBV6-2 or TRBV6-3 combines with J gene TRBJ2-3; D gene ambiguous. CDR3 length: 15 residues. Trimming removed 7 bases at V and 2 bases at J, with 16 bases between. Per the germline V gene, CDR1 is MNHEY and CDR2 is SVGEGT. CDR3: CASTPLDRDTDTQYF. For the CDR3, the DNA is TGTGCCAGCACCCCCCTCGACCGTGACACAGATACGCAGTATTTT.

The genes are TRBV7-2 and TRBJ2-7; 8 positions agree with TRBD2. CDR1 is SGHTA and CDR2 is FQGNSA in the germline V gene. CDR3 size: 15 residues. After removal of 5 bases from V and 6 bases from J, the junction contained 12 bases not matched to a gene. DNA for the CDR3: TGTGCCAGCAGCATCTTGCCGGGACTAGGTCTCGAGCAGTACTTC. It specifies CASSILPGLGLEQYF.

The CDR3 here is CASTPTGTGGLEDTQYF. CDR3 coding DNA: TGTGCCAGCACCCCAACCGGGACAGGGGGCTTAGAAGATACGCAGTATTTT. The chain combines TRBV7-9 with TRBJ2-3; 12 positions agree with TRBD1. Germline lookup yields CDR1 SEHNR and CDR2 FQNEAQ (reference sequence). V was pared by 7 bases and J by 5 bases, with 13 bases of the junction left unmatched. The CDR3 length is 17 residues.

This clone showed up just a few times. The chain uses TRBV7-6 and TRBJ1-6; D is possibly TRBD1 (6 bases). CDR1 is SGHVS, CDR2 FNYEAQ, per germline. The CDR3 spans 13 residues. V was pared by 5 bases and J by 7 bases, with 9 bases between. CDR3 DNA: TGTGCCAGCAGCCCGACAGGAAATTCACCCCTCCACTTT. It yields the protein CASSPTGNSPLHF. Using reference TRBV7-6 and TRBJ1-6 for the parts outside the CDR3, the full variable domain is GAGVSQSPRYKVTKRGQDVALRCDPISGHVSLYWYRQALGQGPEFLTYFNYEAQQDKSGLPNDRFSAERPEGSISTLTIQRTEQRDSAMYRCASSPTGNSPLHFGNGTRLTVT.

This clone appeared a few times. V gene TRBV5-4 combines with J gene TRBJ2-2; D is undetermined. The V end lost 6 bases, the J end lost 3 bases, and 6 bases lay between the germline ends. This CDR3 is 12 amino acids long. Germline V gene sequence: CDR1 SGHNT, CDR2 YYREEE (reference sequence). As DNA, the CDR3 is TGTGCCAGCATCCGGGACACCGGGGAGCTGTTTTTT. Translating it yields CASIRDTGELFF.

This chain connects TRBV7-2 to TRBJ2-5; 9 positions match TRBD1. V trimming: 1 base; J trimming: 5 bases; junction bases outside the gene matches: 5. The length of the CDR3 is 15 residues. Per the germline V gene, CDR1 is SGHTA and CDR2 is FQGNSA. The CDR3 loop reads CASSLGGQGGETQYF. Here the CDR3 DNA reads TGTGCCAGCAGCTTAGGGGGACAGGGTGGCGAGACCCAGTACTTC. Full variable domain (rest looked up from reference TRBV7-2 and TRBJ2-5): GAGVSQSPSNKVTEKGKDVELRCDPISGHTALYWYRQSLGQGLEFLIYFQGNSAPDKSGLPSDRFSAERTGGSVSTLTIQRTQQEDSAVYLCASSLGGQGGETQYFGPGTRLLVL.

CDR3 in amino acids: CASSFSLAGASGANVLTF. In DNA form, the CDR3 reads TGTGCCAGCAGCTTTAGTCTAGCGGGGGCCTCTGGGGCCAACGTCCTGACTTTC. The genes are TRBV7-3 and TRBJ2-6; 10 nucleotides match TRBD2. CDR1 is SGHTA, CDR2 FQGTGA, per germline. The J segment lost 0 bases and the V segment lost 3 bases, leaving 5 bases of the junction unmatched. The CDR3 spans 18 residues. The whole variable domain, remainder taken from reference TRBV7-3 and TRBJ2-6, is GAGVSQTPSNKVTEKGKYVELRCDPISGHTALYWYRQSLGQGPEFLIYFQGTGAADDSGLPNDRFFAVRPEGSVSTLKIQRTERGDSAVYLCASSFSLAGASGANVLTFGAGSRLTVL.

This chain connects TRBV28 to TRBJ2-3; tentatively, D is TRBD1 (5 bases). Germline assignment: CDR1 MDHEN and CDR2 SYDVKM. V lost 7 bases and J 0 bases, leaving 17 bases between the germline ends. The CDR3 runs to 16 residues. The chain's CDR3 is CASTNRGIPSTDTQYF. In DNA form, the CDR3 reads TGTGCCAGCACTAATAGGGGCATTCCTAGCACAGATACGCAGTATTTT.

This clone was observed a few times. The CDR3 sequence: CASSLMVTGGVNEQFF. CDR3 coding DNA: TGTGCCAGCAGCTTAATGGTGACGGGAGGGGTCAATGAGCAGTTCTTC. This chain joins TRBV7-3 and TRBJ2-1; TRBD2 matches 8 bases. The CDR3 sequence is 16 residues long. Germline CDR1 SGHTA, CDR2 FQGTGA. V was clipped by 1 base and J by 6 bases; unmatched bases: 8.

Note on this clone: At the DNA level, this CDR3 is encoded by other sequences in the same sample as well. This chain connects TRBV3-1 (or the pseudogene TRBV3-2) to TRBJ1-3; no clear D gene. Germline CDR1 is LGHDT and CDR2 is YNNKEL (reference sequence). The CDR3 is made up of 16 amino acids. Trimming took 4 bases from V and 0 from J, leaving 13 bases between them. The CDR3 bases are TGTGCCAGCAGCCGAACCGGATCGACCTCTGGAAACACCATATATTTT. It specifies CASSRTGSTSGNTIYF.

The chain employs TRBV3-1 (or the pseudogene TRBV3-2) and TRBJ1-1, with D possibly TRBD1 on 5 matching bases. Deletions cut 0 bases from V and 0 bases from J, with 11 bases between. This CDR3 spans 16 amino acids. Germline V lookup: CDR1 LGHDT, CDR2 YNNKEL (reference sequence). In nucleotides, the CDR3 is TGTGCCAGCAGCCAAGATTTCGGACACCTGAACACTGAAGCTTTCTTT. Its protein is CASSQDFGHLNTEAFF.

This clone was recorded only once. The gene calls are TRBV10-3 and TRBJ1-2; TRBD1 matches at 7 bases. The CDR3 loop spans 12 amino acids. V was clipped by 10 bases and J by 2 bases; unmatched bases: 4. Germline-derived CDR1 and CDR2 are ENHRY and SYGVKD. This CDR3 reads CATVGQNYGYTF. The CDR3 coding sequence is TGTGCCACCGTGGGACAGAACTATGGCTACACCTTC.